This entry describes one TCR beta chain. The antigen is not known. The data were produced by immunoSEQ multiplex PCR, yet TCRdb's version contains in-frame clones alone and is incomplete. This table has tens of thousands of clones, over 75% appearing once. The germline gives CDR1 MNHNY, CDR2 SVGAGI (reference sequence). Trimming removed 5 bases at V and 10 bases at J, with 18 bases between. There are 14 residues in the CDR3. This sample was included in a study of OX40 agonist ivuxolimab in advanced cancers. Study information: The dose-escalation group included hepatocellular carcinoma, melanoma, renal cell carcinoma and head and neck cancer. Three dose-escalation patients had partial responses: one with hepatocellular carcinoma and two with cutaneous melanoma. General observations from the study: Clonal expansion by week 6 occurred in CD4+ and CD8+ blood T cells (at 0.1 to 3.0 mg/kg). The study found among the lowest clonal expansion in partial responders at 0.1-3.0 mg/kg.

The sequence came from an adult with an advanced solid tumor such as melanoma, head and neck, liver or kidney cancer. The chain joins TRBV6-6 to TRBJ2-1, with D maybe TRBD2 (7 bases). Here the sequenced sample was CD4+ or CD8+ T cells sorted from blood, taken in a trial of the OX40 agonist ivuxolimab. CDR3 in amino acids: CASSHLGGAWEQFF. The CDR3 bases are TGTGCCAGCAGTCACCTGGGGGGGGCTTGGGAGCAGTTCTTC.